This T cell receptor beta chain was obtained from a study of blood T cell repertoires in COVID-19. Study as a whole: There were acute and convalescent COVID-19 samples, and they came from the United States, Italy and Spain. From T cells, B-cell-depleted T cells, or PBMCs came the material, which was cDNA or gDNA.

Per the original data handling: Amplification with reference gene primers provided the estimates of nucleated cell counts. Only in-frame clones appear in the TCRdb table, and some are missing; sequencing was by immunoSEQ multiplex PCR. The V and J calls and the clone size are those of that table, but D and trimming were determined from the DNA. The sample lists about half a million clones; over 75% were seen once. This clone appeared a few times. Trimming at V came to 4 bases and at J to 5 bases, leaving 5 bases not matched to a gene. CDR1 is MGHRA and CDR2 is YSYEKL in the germline V gene. The CDR3 consists of 16 residues.

The chain combines TRBV4-1 with TRBJ2-3, with 14 bases lining up with TRBD2. The sample consisted of peripheral blood. This clonotype was sampled from a human donor in a cohort sampled during active COVID-19. The CDR3 coding sequence is TGCGCCAGCAGCCCCTCCGGGACTAGCGGGGGAGATACGCAGTATTTT. It specifies CASSPSGTSGGDTQYF.